This T cell receptor beta chain was obtained from a study of response to subunit inactivated influenza vaccine (dated by TCRdb to 2016 to 2018). Regarding the complete study: To follow how T cells responded to a trivalent subunit inactivated influenza vaccine, the researchers relied on deep quantitative profiling of the T cell receptor repertoire.

CDR1 SGHDN and CDR2 FVKESK are derived from the germline V gene. The CDR3 runs 14 residues from the cysteine to the phenylalanine. CDR3 DNA only is kept here, 42 bases in frame from base 1. The V end loses 2 bases and the J end loses 7 bases, and a stretch of 15 bases separates them. Paper-wide results and their limitations: It was suggested by the authors that each seasonal influenza vaccination may recruit only a limited number of new T cells.

This clonotype was counted a few times. This receptor's antigen is unknown. No base-level quality is on record; no much larger clone is a single base apart. The library was made by RT-PCR. For sequencing, an Illumina HiSeq 2500 was employed. TCRdb handled the public reads itself, with Q25 trimming in fastp and clone calling in MiXCR, and kept productive beta chains. Every CDR3 protein is listed once, alongside the most common genes and DNA of its rows. This sample lists roughly 500,000 distinct CDR3 sequences; approximately 22% were detected once. The ten largest account for roughly 2.8% of the sample. These data also formed part of another study, on T cells expressing NK-cell markers. Reported in the second study: 5'RACE template switching, by which a universal primer site and unique molecular identifiers were added, was used to make TCR beta cDNA libraries. In sorted CD3+CD56+NKG2C+, CD3+CD56+NKG2C- and CD3+CD56-NKG2C+ T-cell subsets from about 8 donors, TCR beta-chain repertoires were profiled. Among the eight sequenced donors, seven were HCMV-seropositive and one was HCMV-seronegative. In several experiments an anti-gammadeltaTCR antibody was added to restrict sorting to alphabetaTCR-expressing T cells. For five or six donors, the dominant CD3+CD56+NKG2C+ clonotypes were among the top 10 CD8+ clonotypes and accounted for roughly 1.0-8% of CD8+ T cells. Those dominant clonotypes were again the most abundant among CD3+CD56-NKG2C+ cells in a few donors, at roughly 28.3-60.1%. It remained unclear whether the expanded NKG2C-expressing T cell clones were specific for HCMV antigens. The eight sequenced donors were randomly selected healthy volunteers, three men and five women. A commercial ELISA kit detecting HCMV-specific IgG in serum was used to determine HCMV serostatus. Peripheral blood mononuclear cells were isolated from blood by Ficoll density gradient centrifugation. Magnetic immunoseparation with Miltenyi isolation kits was used to isolate CD4+ and CD8+ T cells from PBMC. Synthesis of cDNA was primed from the TCR beta constant segment and was followed by two consecutive PCR amplification steps. Libraries were sequenced as 2 x 150 bp reads on Illumina HiSeq 2000/2500, MiSeq or NextSeq. MIGEC was used to demultiplex reads and group the reads by UMI, and MiTCR was used to assemble and quantify clonotypes. To exclude erroneous sequences, only TCR cDNA sequences supported by at least two reads were retained. Downstream repertoire analysis used the tcR package, and clonotypes were matched across fractions by CDR3 nucleotide sequence plus V segment. VDJmatch was used to annotate antigen specificity against VDJdb, with one amino acid substitution in CDR3 permitted.

Sample: CD4+ T cells sorted from PBMCs, taken 11 to 12 days after vaccination. The chain is encoded by TRBV14 joined to TRBJ2-7; the D gene could be either TRBD1 or TRBD2, each agreeing at 6 bases. This sequence was found in a man aged 45-65 years who received an inactivated influenza vaccine. Donor details come from another sample of the same person, matched by shared clones. The DNA sequence is as follows: TGTGCCAGCAGCCAATTCCTAGGAGGGGGGGAGCAGTACTTC. Translation gives CASSQFLGGGEQYF.